The T cell receptor beta chain described here comes from a study of vaccination and CD4 T cells after COVID-19. Across the whole study: Control cultures were given a CEFX pool, an HIV-1 Nef pool, or no peptide.

Study-wide results and caveats: Convalescent patients' clones that were vaccine-specific were spike mono-reactive in 304 of 307 cases.

Germline V gene data show CDR1 as SGHTA and CDR2 as FQGNSA. Trimming left V 1 base short and J 4 bases short, with 10 bases between. CDR3 size: 15 residues. Sequenced with the Oncomine TCR Beta short-read assay was DNA taken from cultured CD4+ T cells. Once CD4+ T cells had been cultured, genomic DNA was extracted from them. From the PCR reads, TCRdb called clonotypes with MiXCR, one entry per CDR3 protein. The data show under 20,000 distinct CDR3 sequences, with under 55% seen just once and about 6.3% held by the top ten. Treatment of the sample: roughly 10-day PBMC culture with coronavirus spike peptide pools or control peptides (ViraFEST assay). Negative selection enriched CD4+ T cells from cultures at around 9 days. This clonotype turned up a few times. Its antigen is unidentified.

The input for sequencing was CD4+ T cells from blood, cultured in vitro, taken before SARS-CoV-2 vaccination. The chain carries TRBV7-2 and TRBJ2-2, with D tentatively TRBD1 (6 bases). The clonotype comes from a human donor who had recovered from COVID-19. This chain's CDR3 is CASSLVTGLTGELFF. The DNA of the CDR3 is TGTGCCAGCAGCTTAGTAACAGGGCTCACCGGGGAGCTGTTTTTT.